What follows are 26 T cell receptor beta chains derived from one specimen sequenced in a study of siplizumab effects on memory and regulatory T cells (dated by TCRdb to the late 2010s). The library relied on the immunoSEQ multiplex PCR assay. The clones in this table, taken by TCRdb from immuneACCESS, are in-frame only. Not every clone is retained; where verified, under half of the shortfall comes from an unresolved V gene, and the cause of the rest is unknown. This sample holds 70,000 to 90,000 clones; 93% were observed only once. 4.5% to 5% of the sample belongs to the ten largest clones. Sequencing was carried out using CD8+ T cells sorted from blood. The receptors stem from a human donor in good health.

J is TRBJ1-5 and V is TRBV19; no clear D gene. Trimming shortened V by 0 bases and J by 0 bases, and 6 bases separated the two germline ends. The CDR3 extends over 15 amino acids. Germline CDR1 and CDR2: LNHDA and SQIVND (reference sequence). The CDR3 coding sequence is TGTGCCAGTAGTATAGATGAAGATAGCAATCAGCCCCAGCATTTT. It yields the protein CASSIDEDSNQPQHF.

The chain uses TRBV28 and TRBJ1-5; D might be TRBD1 (6 bases). The CDR3 contains 14 residues. V gave up 1 base and J gave up 6 bases, with 10 bases separating them. Germline lookup yields CDR1 MDHEN and CDR2 SYDVKM. CDR3 sequence (DNA): TGTGCCAGCAGTTTATCAGGGGCAGGTCAGCCCCAGCATTTT. Its translation is CASSLSGAGQPQHF.

The V gene is TRBV5-6, the J gene TRBJ1-1; D ambiguous. V was shortened by 0 bases and J by 1 base, with 13 bases between the two germline ends. The CDR3 has 16 residues. Germline loops: CDR1 SGHDT, CDR2 YYEEEE. CDR3 sequence reads: CASSLDLGMENTEAFF. Written as DNA, the CDR3 is TGTGCCAGCAGCTTGGATCTGGGGATGGAGAACACTGAAGCTTTCTTT. Using reference TRBV5-6 and TRBJ1-1 for the parts outside the CDR3, the full variable domain is DAGVTQSPTHLIKTRGQQVTLRCSPKSGHDTVSWYQQALGQGPQFIFQYYEEEERQRGNFPDRFSGHQFPNYSSELNVNALLLGDSALYLCASSLDLGMENTEAFFGQGTRLTVV.

J is TRBJ2-1 and V is TRBV19, with 8 bases fitting TRBD2. The CDR3 has 16 residues. CDR1 and CDR2 (germline): LNHDA, SQIVND (reference sequence). The ends lost 0 bases at V and 4 bases at J; junction bases unmatched: 5. The CDR3 reads CASSIELADPYNEQFF. Written as DNA, the CDR3 is TGTGCCAGTAGTATAGAACTAGCGGACCCTTACAATGAGCAGTTCTTC.

The chain joins TRBV7-3 to TRBJ1-5, with 9 bases identical to TRBD1. Germline trimming cut 6 bases from V and 1 base from J; bases unmatched to any gene: 4. Germline CDR1 SGHTA, CDR2 FQGTGA. The CDR3 has 15 residues. As DNA, the CDR3 is TGTGCCAGCAGACCGGACAGGGGCAGCAATCAGCCCCAGCATTTT. Translated: CASRPDRGSNQPQHF.

The chain has TRBV6-5 and TRBJ1-1; D remains ambiguous. This CDR3 has 15 amino acids. V lost 3 bases and J lost 0, with 11 bases in between. CDR1 and CDR2 from the germline V gene are MNHEY and SVGAGI. The CDR3 nucleotides are TGTGCCAGCAGTTATAGGCTTTACATGAACACTGAAGCTTTCTTT. Amino acid sequence: CASSYRLYMNTEAFF.

The chain's CDR3 is CASSSFSTSGPSYEQYF. CDR3 sequence (DNA): TGTGCCAGCAGCAGCTTCTCCACCAGCGGCCCCTCCTACGAGCAGTACTTC. This chain links TRBV27 with TRBJ2-7, with a weak D call TRBD2 (5 bases). This CDR3 region has 17 residues. Germline V gene sequence: CDR1 MNHEY, CDR2 SMNVEV (reference sequence). V was cut by 6 bases and J by 0 bases, with 21 bases left in between.

This clone appeared once. The genes are TRBV29-1 and TRBJ1-2; 7 positions match TRBD1. CDR1 SQVTM and CDR2 ANQGSEA come from the germline V gene. The junction had 9 bases not matched to a gene; V was cut back by 6 bases and J by 8 bases. This CDR3 is 12 amino acids long. Here the CDR3 reads CSVTQGIEGYTF. In DNA, the CDR3 is TGCAGCGTGACACAGGGGATCGAGGGCTACACCTTC.

The chain links TRBV23-1 to TRBJ2-7; D gene uncertain. TRBV23-1 is an ORF for which the function is uncertain. Between the trimmed V and J ends, which lost 0 bases and 0 bases, there was a span of 9 bases. The CDR3 has 15 amino acids. The CDR3 here is CASSQSIRVSYEQYF. The CDR3 nucleotides read TGCGCCAGCAGTCAATCGATACGAGTCTCCTACGAGCAGTACTTC.

The rearrangement links TRBV25-1 to TRBJ1-2; the D gene is possibly TRBD1 (5 bases). Germline CDR1 is MGHDK and CDR2 is SYGVNS. V was cut by 6 bases and J by 7 bases, with 24 bases left in between. The CDR3 sequence is 16 residues long. The CDR3 DNA sequence: TGTGCCAGCAGCGCCGGGACCACGGCGTTTAGGGTTGGCTACACCTTC. It is translated as CASSAGTTAFRVGYTF.

The genes are TRBV9 and TRBJ2-7; 8 bases are a match to TRBD2. The length of the CDR3 is 14 residues. The V and J ends lost 7 bases and 2 bases, in that order; junction bases with no gene match: 8. Germline CDR1 and CDR2: SGDLS and YYNGEE. The CDR3 coding sequence is TGTGCCAGCGGGGAAGCGGGGGACCCCTACGAGCAGTACTTC. Translated: CASGEAGDPYEQYF.

The chain combines TRBV11-2 with TRBJ2-7; 7 bases map to TRBD2. Germline CDR1 is SGHAT and CDR2 is FQNNGV. The J segment lost 4 bases and the V segment lost 4 bases, leaving 4 bases of the junction unmatched. There are 13 residues in the CDR3. CDR3 amino acids: CASSSSGDYEQYF. The CDR3 DNA follows: TGTGCCAGCAGCTCTAGCGGAGATTACGAGCAGTACTTC.

J is TRBJ2-7 and V is TRBV10-3, with 8 bases aligning to TRBD1. Germline assignment: CDR1 ENHRY and CDR2 SYGVKD. This CDR3 region has 16 residues. J lost 0 bases, V lost 2 bases, and 6 bases had no gene match. CDR3 DNA: TGTGCCATCAGTGAGCCGACAGGGGAAATCTCCTACGAGCAGTACTTC. It translates to CAISEPTGEISYEQYF.

The genes are TRBV9 and TRBJ1-6; possibly TRBD1 for D (5 bases). The germline gives CDR1 SGDLS, CDR2 YYNGEE. CDR3 length: 14 amino acids. The germline V and J ends were trimmed by 3 bases and 9 bases, with 13 bases remaining between them. CDR3 in amino acids: CASSEGRVASPLHF. CDR3 in DNA: TGTGCCAGCAGCGAGGGACGGGTGGCTTCACCCCTCCACTTT.

The chain combines TRBV4-1 with TRBJ1-1, with D possibly matching TRBD1 (5 bases). The V gene's germline CDR1 is MGHRA and CDR2 YSYEKL. Between the trimmed V and J ends, which lost 4 bases and 6 bases, there was a span of 12 bases. The CDR3 runs 13 residues. DNA for the CDR3: TGCGCCAGCAGCCGGGTTGACAGCTCTGAAGCTTTCTTT. Translated: CASSRVDSSEAFF.

The gene calls are TRBV2 and TRBJ1-2; D call uncertain. CDR3 size: 13 residues. V lost 3 bases to trimming and J lost 4 bases, with 9 bases between them. Germline V gene data show CDR1 as SNHLY and CDR2 as FYNNEI. CDR3 residues: CASSDSAIYGYTF. In DNA form, the CDR3 reads TGTGCCAGCAGTGATTCGGCCATCTATGGCTACACCTTC.

J is TRBJ2-7 and V is TRBV6-5; D might be TRBD1 (6 bases). The CDR3 extends over 12 amino acids. Germline V gene data show CDR1 as MNHEY and CDR2 as SVGAGI. Trimming pared 11 bases from V and 3 bases from J, leaving 14 bases between. The CDR3 nucleotides read TGTGCCCCTCCAGGGGTTCTCTACGAGCAGTACTTC. This encodes CAPPGVLYEQYF.

This rearrangement joins TRBV10-2 to TRBJ2-3; perhaps D is TRBD1 or TRBD2 (5 bases each). Germline V gene lookup returns CDR1 WSHSY and CDR2 SAAADI. V was pared by 2 bases and J by 1 base, with 10 bases between. CDR3 size: 15 residues. CDR3 sequence reads: CASSELGVGTDTQYF. The CDR3 DNA reads as TGCGCCAGCAGTGAGCTGGGGGTGGGCACAGATACGCAGTATTTT.

The chain is built from TRBV2 and TRBJ2-3; D is possibly TRBD2 (5 bases). With 6 bases removed from V and 2 bases from J, the gap between germline ends came to 9 bases. This CDR3 is 13 amino acids long. Germline V gene lookup returns CDR1 SNHLY and CDR2 FYNNEI. CDR3 nucleotide sequence: TGTGCCAGCAGCGACGGGGTCACAGATACGCAGTATTTT. This gives the protein CASSDGVTDTQYF.

The chain has TRBV21-1 and TRBJ1-1; TRBD1, the table's D call, lacks a check against the DNA. TRBV21-1 corresponds to a pseudogene. CDR3 size: 17 residues. The CDR3 nucleotides are TGTGCCAGCAGCAAAGAAGAAAAGACAGTTTTGAACACTGAAGCTTTCTTT. It translates to CASSKEEKTVLNTEAFF.

The genes are TRBV4-3 and TRBJ2-5, with D possibly TRBD2 on 6 matching bases. From germline, CDR1 is LGHNA and CDR2 YSLEER. The length of the CDR3 is 17 residues. Trimming left V 1 base short and J 2 bases short, with 17 bases between. The CDR3 nucleotides are TGCGCCAGCAGCCAAGTGTTTATCGGCGGGGAACAAGAGACCCAGTACTTC. Its translation: CASSQVFIGGEQETQYF.

J is TRBJ1-5 and V is TRBV21-1. TRBV21-1 is given as a pseudogene. The length of the CDR3 is 19 residues. CDR3 sequence reads: CASSRSAGRQFSRDQPQHF. CDR3 nucleotides: TGTGCCAGCAGCAGATCAGCGGGCAGGCAATTTTCGAGGGATCAGCCCCAGCATTTT.

The chain employs TRBV6-5 and TRBJ1-1; unclear D gene. Trimming removed 4 bases at V and 1 base at J, with 4 bases between. This CDR3 spans 12 amino acids. From germline, CDR1 is MNHEY and CDR2 SVGAGI. As DNA, the CDR3 is TGTGCCAGCAGTTCAGGGAACACTGAAGCTTTCTTT. Translating it yields CASSSGNTEAFF.

V gene TRBV5-6 combines with J gene TRBJ2-5; D uncertain. V lost 6 bases, J lost 1 base, and 16 bases lay in between. CDR3 size: 15 residues. Germline CDR1 and CDR2: SGHDT and YYEEEE. CDR3 nucleotide sequence: TGTGCCAGCATGCAAGTGGTGTCGGGCCAAGAGACCCAGTACTTC. This encodes CASMQVVSGQETQYF.

The CDR3 nucleotides are TGTGCCAGCAAAAGGACAGGGGATCCCTACAATGAGCAGTTCTTC. Its protein product is CASKRTGDPYNEQFF. J is TRBJ2-1 and V is TRBV6-5, with 9 positions matching TRBD1. Germline CDR1 MNHEY, CDR2 SVGAGI. V was clipped by 7 bases and J by 2 bases; unmatched bases: 6. CDR3 size: 15 residues.

The chain carries TRBV6-4 and TRBJ2-1; 8 bases match TRBD2. This CDR3 contains 15 residues. The germline gives CDR1 MRHNA, CDR2 SNTAGT. With 0 bases clipped from V and 6 bases from J, the junction kept 4 bases outside the gene matches. CDR3 sequence: CASSDSGGGSNEQFF. The DNA for the CDR3 is TGTGCCAGCAGTGACTCTGGCGGGGGGAGCAATGAGCAGTTCTTC.